Sequencing of this TCR beta chain was carried out in a study of blood T cell repertoires in COVID-19. As for the study in general: COVID-19 samples collected from the United States, Italy and Spain covered acute and convalescent phases. T cells, B-cell-depleted T cells, or PBMCs provided the cDNA or gDNA that served as material.

Notes on this clone: Compared with germline, one end of the junction differs, possibly owing to a read error.

From germline, CDR1 is MNHEY and CDR2 SMNVEV (reference sequence). The length of the CDR3 is 16 residues. Original methodology: Amplification from reference gene primers served as the basis for estimated nucleated cell counts. The assay was immunoSEQ multiplex PCR, and TCRdb's table has in-frame clones only and misses some. That table furnishes V, J and clone size, whereas the DNA furnished D and trimming. The sample holds about 200,000 clones, 80% to 85% seen once. Followed over time, Seattle patients had been enrolled while infection was active. The sequencing input was peripheral blood. This receptor was obtained from a woman older than 75 with COVID-19, enrolled during active disease. The chain carries TRBV27 and TRBJ2-1; D is perhaps TRBD2 (6 bases). The CDR3 region has the DNA TGTGTCAGCAGTCCAAGGATTAGCGGACGTCCCAATGAGCAGTTCTTC. Protein sequence: CVSSPRISGRPNEQFF.